This T cell receptor beta chain was obtained from a study of blood T cells in healthy people across ages. Findings and limits, study-wide: The study could not conclusively compare naive and antigen-experienced cells, given its unsorted PBMCs. Shifts in expanded clonotypes may have been confounded by donor CMV status, which was unknown. TCR beta diversity, measured per million T cells, fell in a roughly linear way with age.

It was with a sample-barcoded 5' primer and a J-beta primer mix that a second PCR of roughly 7 to 11 cycles was run. MiXCR was run by TCRdb on the 5' RACE reads, yielding one entry per CDR3 protein. Of about a million distinct CDR3 sequences in the sample, just over 50% were seen once. Deletions cut 3 bases from V and 4 bases from J, with 12 bases between. This CDR3 region has 14 residues. This clonotype showed up just a few times. Its antigen is still unknown. The sample providers were healthy Caucasian people from Russia, aged roughly 6 to 100. The sequence came from a woman aged 55-70 years in good health. Sample: blood. The chain couples TRBV12-3 or TRBV12-4 to TRBJ1-2, with no clear D. The CDR3 region has the DNA TGTGCCAGCAGTTTGAGGGCAGGACCCTATGGCTACACCTTC. This codes for CASSLRAGPYGYTF.